A selection of T cell receptor beta chains follows, all from one sample in a study of chemoradiotherapy in HPV16-positive cancers. The protocol was immunoSEQ multiplex PCR, while the TCRdb copy is restricted to in-frame clones and leaves out a portion. The sample lists 1,500 to 2,000 clones, roughly 89% occurring once. The sequencing used tumor tissue, collected from a patient who underwent chemoradiotherapy. Every receptor here comes from a human donor with HPV-associated anogenital cancer. Both conserved end residues are part of each CDR3. A D gene is named only where the DNA matches it firmly. Part of the rows lack a size; the others show once, few, many or a class for expanded clones.

abundance	v_gene	d_gene	j_gene	CDR3aa	CDR3nt
-	TRBV9	-	TRBJ1-2	CASSVGGSNYGYTF	TGTGCCAGCAGCGTAGGGGGAAGTAACTATGGCTACACCTTC
-	TRBV9	TRBD2	TRBJ2-3	CASSARGSGGATDTQYF	TGTGCCAGCAGCGCCCGGGGGAGCGGGGGGGCCACAGATACGCAGTATTTT
-	TRBV5-4	-	TRBJ1-6	CASGRGDSPLHF	TGTGCCAGCGGGAGGGGGGATTCACCCCTCCACTTT
-	TRBV5-1	TRBD2	TRBJ2-1	CASSLVGTSGDSTSDEQFF	TGCGCCAGCAGCTTGGTTGGGACTAGCGGGGATTCGACTTCAGATGAGCAGTTCTTC
-	TRBV5-1	TRBD1	TRBJ2-5	CASSSTGEGQETQYF	TGCGCCAGCAGCTCTACAGGGGAAGGCCAAGAGACCCAGTACTTC
-	TRBV15	-	TRBJ1-5	CATSRDYLVVGNQPQHF	TGTGCCACCAGCAGAGATTATCTTGTTGTGGGCAATCAGCCCCAGCATTTT
-	TRBV30	-	TRBJ1-1	CAWRSGEVTEAFF	TGTGCCTGGAGATCGGGGGAGGTCACTGAAGCTTTCTTT
-	TRBV28	TRBD1	TRBJ1-3	CASSKYRQGPLKDSGNTIYF	TGTGCCAGCAGTAAGTACCGACAGGGGCCCCTGAAGGACTCTGGAAACACCATATATTTT
-	TRBV29-1	-	TRBJ1-2	CSVGGQSYGYTF	TGCAGCGTTGGTGGACAGTCATATGGCTACACCTTC
-	TRBV5-8	TRBD1	TRBJ1-4	CASSYLTGSNEKLFF	TGTGCCAGCAGCTACCTGACAGGGTCTAATGAAAAACTGTTTTTT
-	TRBV7-2	TRBD1	TRBJ1-1	CASSPGQVNTEAFF	TGTGCCAGCAGCCCGGGACAGGTGAACACTGAAGCTTTCTTT
-	TRBV6-5	-	TRBJ2-5	CASSQGETQYF	TGTGCCAGCAGCCAGGGAGAGACCCAGTACTTC
-	TRBV5-4	TRBD2	TRBJ2-3	CASSKTSGGAIWTQYF	TGTGCCAGCAGCAAGACTAGCGGGGGGGCAATTTGGACGCAGTATTTT
-	TRBV6-5	TRBD1	TRBJ1-4	CASSYSSDRVKLFF	TGTGCCAGCAGTTATTCCTCGGACAGGGTTAAACTGTTTTTT
-	TRBV5-1	-	TRBJ1-1	CASSLAEVDTEAFF	TGCGCCAGCAGCTTGGCCGAAGTAGACACTGAAGCTTTCTTT
-	TRBV18	-	TRBJ1-5	CASSPEDSSNQPQHF	TGTGCCAGCTCACCAGAGGACAGTAGCAATCAGCCCCAGCATTTT
-	TRBV2	-	TRBJ1-1	CASIRKEVGNTEAFF	TGTGCCAGCATTCGTAAAGAGGTGGGAAACACTGAAGCTTTCTTT
few	TRBV28	TRBD1	TRBJ1-1	CASSSQGAGNTEAFF	TGTGCCAGCAGTTCCCAGGGGGCAGGGAACACTGAAGCTTTCTTT
-	TRBV29-1	-	TRBJ2-7	CSVVESSYEQYF	TGCAGCGTTGTGGAGAGCTCCTACGAGCAGTACTTC